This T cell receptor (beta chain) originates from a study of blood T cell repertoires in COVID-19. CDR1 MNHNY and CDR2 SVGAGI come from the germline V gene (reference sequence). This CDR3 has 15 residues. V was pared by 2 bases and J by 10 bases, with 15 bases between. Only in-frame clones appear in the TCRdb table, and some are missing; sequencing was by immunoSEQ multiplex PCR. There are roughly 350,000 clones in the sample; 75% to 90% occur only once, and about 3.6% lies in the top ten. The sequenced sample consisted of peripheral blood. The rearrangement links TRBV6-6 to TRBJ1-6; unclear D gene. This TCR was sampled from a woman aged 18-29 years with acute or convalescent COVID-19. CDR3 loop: CASSYGSEGNSPLHF. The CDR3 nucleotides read TGTGCCAGCAGTTACGGGAGTGAGGGAAACTCACCCCTCCACTTT.